Following are 26 T cell receptor beta chains from one sample sequenced in a study of blood T cell repertoires in COVID-19. The table came from immunoSEQ multiplex PCR; TCRdb's copy has only in-frame clones and leaves some out. The sample yields approximately 300,000 clones, roughly 84% seen once. Input material: peripheral blood. The receptors were sampled from a man in his fifties or sixties with active or convalescent COVID-19.

The V and J genes are TRBV25-1 and TRBJ2-4; 9 nucleotides align to TRBD1. CDR1 and CDR2 from the germline V gene are MGHDK and SYGVNS. After removal of 6 bases from V and 7 bases from J, the junction contained 7 bases not matched to a gene. CDR3 size: 14 residues. CDR3 nucleotide sequence: TGTGCCAGCAGCAAACAGGGGGCGTTTAACATTCAGTACTTC. As protein: CASSKQGAFNIQYF. Full variable domain (rest looked up from reference TRBV25-1 and TRBJ2-4): EADIYQTPRYLVIGTGKKITLECSQTMGHDKMYWYQQDPGMELHLIHYSYGVNSTEKGDLSSESTVSRIRTEHFPLTLESARPSHTSQYLCASSKQGAFNIQYFGAGTRLSVL.

The rearrangement links TRBV10-3 to TRBJ1-3, with D maybe TRBD1 (6 bases). The CDR3 totals 16 residues. CDR1 is ENHRY and CDR2 is SYGVKD in the germline V gene. The germline V and J ends were trimmed by 7 bases and 0 bases, with 16 bases remaining between them. This chain's CDR3 is CAITDRQVPSGNTIYF. As DNA, the CDR3 is TGTGCCATCACCGATAGACAGGTCCCCTCTGGAAACACCATATATTTT.

This clone was detected a few times. The chain links TRBV5-6 to TRBJ1-4; 10 nucleotides match TRBD1. Germline lookup yields CDR1 SGHDT and CDR2 YYEEEE. This CDR3 has 16 residues. V lost 1 base, J lost 7 bases, and 7 bases stayed unmatched. For the CDR3, the DNA is TGTGCCAGCAGCTTGTTTGACGGGACAGGGGCTGAAAAACTGTTTTTT. As protein: CASSLFDGTGAEKLFF.

This clone has a single count. Here the CDR3 reads CASSRTDRFYGYTF. As DNA, the CDR3 is TGTGCCAGCAGCCGAACGGACAGGTTCTATGGCTACACCTTC. The genes are TRBV13 and TRBJ1-2, with 7 bases fitting TRBD1. Unmatched junction bases numbered 7, after V lost 5 bases and J lost 4 bases. The CDR3 covers 14 residues. From germline, CDR1 is PRHDT and CDR2 FYEKMQ (reference sequence).

The genes are TRBV2 and TRBJ1-5; 10 bases are a match to TRBD1. With V trimmed by 4 bases and J by 6 bases, 12 bases remained unmatched. CDR1 and CDR2 (germline): SNHLY, FYNNEI. The CDR3 runs to 17 residues. The CDR3 DNA reads as TGTGCCAGCAGTGTTGGTGTCGGGACAGGGGCAAGTCAGCCCCAGCATTTT. Its translation: CASSVGVGTGASQPQHF.

This sequence joins TRBV18 and TRBJ1-3, with a possible D match to TRBD1 (5 bases). Germline lookup yields CDR1 KGHSH and CDR2 LQKENI. V was pared by 4 bases and J by 1 base, with 14 bases between. The CDR3 consists of 16 residues. The CDR3 sequence: CASSQGLGQSGNTIYF. The CDR3 nucleotides are TGTGCCAGCTCACAGGGCCTAGGACAATCTGGAAACACCATATATTTT.

The rearrangement links TRBV15 to TRBJ2-2; 7 nucleotides align to TRBD1. Germline-derived CDR1 and CDR2 are LNHNV and YYDKDF (reference sequence). V was pared by 6 bases and J by 0 bases, with 4 bases of the junction left unmatched. CDR3 length: 15 residues. DNA of the CDR3: TGTGCCACCAGAGGGGACAGCGCGAACACCGGGGAGCTGTTTTTT. Translation gives CATRGDSANTGELFF.

The V and J genes are TRBV2 and TRBJ1-6; maybe TRBD1 (5 bases). The CDR3 sequence is 15 residues long. The V gene's germline CDR1 is SNHLY and CDR2 FYNNEI. V lost 5 bases to trimming and J lost 5 bases, with 13 bases between them. CDR3 in amino acids: CASSLQGSDNSPLHF. Written as DNA, the CDR3 is TGTGCCAGCAGTCTCCAGGGAAGTGATAATTCACCCCTCCACTTT.

This clone was observed a single time. The V call is TRBV24-1, the J call TRBJ2-1; tentative D call: TRBD2 (6 bases). This CDR3 region has 17 residues. Germline assignment: CDR1 KGHDR and CDR2 SFDVKD. V lost 3 bases and J 6 bases, leaving 20 bases between the germline ends. CDR3 region: CATSDGPPVSSVNEQFF. The CDR3 coding sequence is TGTGCCACCAGTGATGGGCCGCCAGTATCTAGCGTCAATGAGCAGTTCTTC.

This clone occurred a few times. The CDR3, as DNA: TGTGCCAGCATCCAAGGGGATTCACCCCTCCACTTT. Its translation is CASIQGDSPLHF. The V gene is TRBV7-3, the J gene TRBJ1-6; tentative D call: TRBD1 (5 bases). The ends were cut back, 7 bases at V and 8 bases at J, with 9 bases in the middle. CDR1 and CDR2 (germline): SGHTA, FQGTGA. The CDR3 contains 12 residues. Drawing the rest from reference TRBV7-3 and TRBJ1-6, the complete variable domain is GAGVSQTPSNKVTEKGKYVELRCDPISGHTALYWYRQSLGQGPEFLIYFQGTGAADDSGLPNDRFFAVRPEGSVSTLKIQRTERGDSAVYLCASIQGDSPLHFGNGTRLTVT.

Written as DNA, the CDR3 is TGTGCCAGCAGTTTATCGCCTAGCGGGACCGATGAGCAGTTCTTC. This encodes CASSLSPSGTDEQFF. This sequence joins TRBV28 and TRBJ2-1, with 9 bases lining up with TRBD2. The CDR3 length is 15 residues. V shed 1 base and J 8 bases; nucleotides not matched to a gene: 6. Per the germline V gene, CDR1 is MDHEN and CDR2 is SYDVKM.

The chain employs TRBV29-1 and TRBJ1-2, with 7 bases lining up with TRBD1. Looked up from germline, CDR1 is SQVTM and CDR2 is ANQGSEA. The CDR3 loop spans 14 amino acids. The ends lost 5 bases at V and 2 bases at J; junction bases unmatched: 8. Here the CDR3 reads CSVSDRVGNYGYTF. The DNA of the CDR3 is TGCAGCGTTTCCGACAGGGTAGGAAACTATGGCTACACCTTC.

The chain couples TRBV21-1 to TRBJ2-2; TRBD1, as called in the table, went unchecked against the DNA. TRBV21-1 is a recognized pseudogene. This CDR3 region has 17 residues. The CDR3, as DNA: TGTGCCAGCAGCCCCTTCGTGGTCCAGGGGGCCGGCGGGGAGCTGTTTTTT. Protein: CASSPFVVQGAGGELFF.

The gene calls are TRBV3-1 (or the pseudogene TRBV3-2) and TRBJ1-2, with 11 bases fitting TRBD1. The germline V gene has CDR1 LGHDT and CDR2 YNNKEL (reference sequence). Unmatched junction bases numbered 14, after V lost 2 bases and J lost 3 bases. CDR3 length equals 19 residues. The CDR3, as DNA: TGTGCCAGCAGCCAAAATGCGTTACGGACAGGGGGCCAAGACTATGGCTACACCTTC. Protein product: CASSQNALRTGGQDYGYTF.

The rearrangement uses TRBV5-1 and TRBJ2-7; the match to TRBD2 covers 12 bases. CDR3 length: 14 residues. Per germline, CDR1 SGHRS and CDR2 YFSETQ. V lost 4 bases to trimming and J lost 6 bases; unmatched junction nucleotides: 5. CDR3 amino acids: CASSGGTSGLEQYF. The CDR3 DNA sequence: TGCGCCAGCAGCGGGGGGACTAGCGGGCTCGAGCAGTACTTC.

The rearrangement joins TRBV28 to TRBJ1-1, with a weak D call TRBD1 (5 bases). Per the germline V gene, CDR1 is MDHEN and CDR2 is SYDVKM. V was cut by 6 bases and J by 5 bases, with 19 bases left in between. The CDR3 consists of 15 residues. The CDR3 DNA is TGTGCCAGCAGCCCGGACACAGTCCTTTGGACTGAAGCTTTCTTT. It yields the protein CASSPDTVLWTEAFF.

The chain couples TRBV28 to TRBJ1-1, with D possibly matching TRBD1 (5 bases). The CDR3 covers 13 residues. The V gene's germline CDR1 is MDHEN and CDR2 SYDVKM. V lost 4 bases, J lost 6 bases, and 12 bases lay in between. For the CDR3, the DNA is TGTGCCAGCAGTTCGCCCGGGGGACCTGAAGCTTTCTTT. Translating gives CASSSPGGPEAFF. Full variable domain (missing parts from reference TRBV28 and TRBJ1-1): DVKVTQSSRYLVKRTGEKVFLECVQDMDHENMFWYRQDPGLGLRLIYFSYDVKMKEKGDIPEGYSVSREKKERFSLILESASTNQTSMYLCASSSPGGPEAFFGQGTRLTVV.

Note on this clone: The identical CDR3 is also encoded by other nucleotide sequences in the sample. The rearrangement links TRBV2 to TRBJ2-5; D might be TRBD2 (6 bases). Germline-derived CDR1 and CDR2 are SNHLY and FYNNEI. V lost 3 bases and J lost 5, with 13 bases in between. There are 14 residues in the CDR3. CDR3 DNA: TGTGCCAGCAGTGATAGGCTAGCGAGGGAGACCCAGTACTTC. Translating gives CASSDRLARETQYF.

The rearrangement uses TRBV7-6 and TRBJ2-5; 7 positions agree with TRBD1. Germline CDR1 reads SGHVS; CDR2 reads FNYEAQ. The ends lost 5 bases at V and 0 bases at J; junction bases unmatched: 6. There are 15 residues in the CDR3. CDR3 region: CASSALGGDQETQYF. The CDR3 bases are TGTGCCAGCAGCGCCCTAGGGGGCGACCAAGAGACCCAGTACTTC.

This clone showed up just a few times. The gene calls are TRBV5-4 and TRBJ2-7, with 7 bases matching TRBD1. V lost 3 bases, J lost 3 bases, and 6 bases stayed unmatched. The CDR3 totals 14 residues. From germline, CDR1 is SGHNT and CDR2 YYREEE (reference sequence). This CDR3 is CASSSSTGNYEQYF. In DNA, the CDR3 is TGTGCCAGCAGCTCTTCGACAGGGAACTACGAGCAGTACTTC.

V and J are TRBV11-3 and TRBJ2-7; the match to TRBD1 covers 11 bases. This CDR3 has 14 residues. The germline CDR1 and CDR2 sequences are SGHNT and YENEEA. Trimming cost V 6 bases and J 3 bases; bases outside gene matches: 4. The CDR3 coding sequence is TGTGCCAGCAGTCGTGGGACAGGGGGCTACGAGCAGTACTTC. Amino acid sequence: CASSRGTGGYEQYF.

This chain connects TRBV5-6 to TRBJ1-1; possibly TRBD1 for D (5 bases). The CDR3 consists of 14 residues. Germline CDR1 is SGHDT and CDR2 is YYEEEE. Trimming cost V 4 bases and J 5 bases, with 15 bases left between them. The CDR3 region has the DNA TGTGCCAGCAGCGGGGGAGGGTTGGGGACTGAAGCTTTCTTT. This sequence encodes CASSGGGLGTEAFF.

This rearrangement joins TRBV30 to TRBJ1-6; TRBD1 might be the D (5 bases). CDR1 is GTSNPN and CDR2 is SVGIG in the germline V gene (reference sequence). Trimming removed 5 bases at V and 8 bases at J, with 19 bases between. CDR3 size: 15 residues. The CDR3 DNA reads TGTGCCTGGGCAACGGGACTCCTTGACGATTCACCCCTCCACTTT. This sequence encodes CAWATGLLDDSPLHF.

The V and J genes are TRBV2 and TRBJ2-3, with 10 bases aligning to TRBD2. The V segment lost 6 bases and the J segment 2 bases; nucleotides outside the gene matches: 11. Germline V gene data show CDR1 as SNHLY and CDR2 as FYNNEI. CDR3 length: 17 amino acids. The CDR3 region is CASSRSASGGTTDTQYF. The CDR3 region has the DNA TGTGCCAGCAGCCGATCCGCTAGCGGGGGAACCACAGATACGCAGTATTTT.

The V and J genes are TRBV2 and TRBJ2-3; 7 nucleotides agree with TRBD2. Germline CDR1 is SNHLY and CDR2 is FYNNEI. V shed 3 bases, J shed 2 bases, and the junction held 8 bases outside the gene matches. The CDR3 runs to 16 residues. The CDR3 region has the DNA TGTGCCAGCAGTGATTGGGAAGCGGGGCCCACAGATACGCAGTATTTT. It yields the protein CASSDWEAGPTDTQYF.

J is TRBJ1-2 and V is TRBV7-2; 10 bases line up with TRBD1. The germline CDR1 and CDR2 sequences are SGHTA and FQGNSA. The CDR3 has 14 residues. With V trimmed by 5 bases and J by 7 bases, 7 bases remained unmatched. CDR3 region: CASSVDRGIIGYTF. CDR3 coding DNA: TGTGCCAGCAGCGTGGACAGGGGGATTATTGGCTACACCTTC.